This TCR beta chain was sequenced in a study of OX40 agonist ivuxolimab in advanced cancers. Study-level information: The patients got ivuxolimab, which is an agonistic anti-OX40 (CD134) antibody.

General observations from the study: Antigens targeted by the expanded peripheral T cells were not determined.

Profiled with immunoSEQ multiplex PCR; TCRdb holds only in-frame clones, not every one. The sample consists of some 43,000 clones, approximately 84% of them appearing once. This CDR3 comprises 14 residues. CDR1 MDHEN and CDR2 SYDVKM come from the germline V gene. Deletions cut 5 bases from V and 3 bases from J, with 13 bases between. Comment on this clone: The antigen remains undetermined.

The receptor was derived from an adult with an advanced solid tumor such as melanoma, head and neck, liver or kidney cancer. The J gene is TRBJ1-2, the V gene TRBV28, with D unclear. The sequenced sample was CD4+ or CD8+ T cells sorted from blood, obtained in a trial of the OX40 agonist ivuxolimab. The CDR3: CASSEGRVDYGYTF. The DNA of the CDR3 is TGTGCCAGCAGTGAGGGTCGGGTTGACTATGGCTACACCTTC.